This record concerns one TCR beta chain sequence. CDR1 MNHNY and CDR2 SVGAGI come from the germline V gene (reference sequence). The CDR3 contains 15 residues. With V trimmed by 6 bases and J by 9 bases, 14 bases remained unmatched. Only in-frame clones appear in the TCRdb table, and some are missing; sequencing was by immunoSEQ multiplex PCR. The table records about 72,000 clones, 80% to 95% of them present only once. This sample is drawn from a study of T cell changes during pregnancy in multiple sclerosis. This chain joins TRBV6-6 and TRBJ1-5, with TRBD1 matching over 7 bases. The sequence came from a female donor in good health, enrolled as a control in a pregnancy study. The input for sequencing was peripheral blood, taken in the first trimester of pregnancy. CDR3 sequence reads: CASSPGGTEVTPQHF. DNA for the CDR3: TGTGCCAGCAGCCCTGGGGGGACAGAGGTTACGCCCCAGCATTTT.